This entry lists 15 T cell receptor beta chains sequenced from one sample in a study of cytomegalovirus exposure and HLA in healthy donors (dated by TCRdb to the late 2010s). Receptor libraries were prepared by the immunoSEQ multiplex PCR assay. The table was pulled from immuneACCESS by TCRdb, which kept in-frame rearrangements only. Such tables lose some clones; where checked, under half of the loss comes from unresolved V genes, and the rest has no known cause. This sample has around 250,000 clones in its table, and 90% of those were observed once. The ten largest clones take up 0.35% to 0.45% of the sample. Sequences were obtained from PBMCs. The receptors derive from a woman aged 18-29 years in good health and CMV-seronegative.

This clone was detected only a few times. The chain has TRBV10-1 and TRBJ2-2; 8 nucleotides match TRBD1. The CDR3 loop spans 14 amino acids. Germline CDR1 is WNHNN and CDR2 is SYGVQD (reference sequence). The V and J ends lost 10 bases and 0 bases, in that order; junction bases with no gene match: 4. Here the CDR3 DNA reads TGCGCCACCAGGACAGGGTCGAACACCGGGGAGCTGTTTTTT. Its translation is CATRTGSNTGELFF.

The chain has TRBV5-1 and TRBJ2-7; perhaps TRBD1 as D (5 bases). The germline V and J ends were trimmed by 4 bases and 4 bases, with 21 bases remaining between them. The CDR3 runs to 16 residues. Germline V lookup: CDR1 SGHRS, CDR2 YFSETQ. The CDR3 nucleotides read TGCGCCAGCAGCCCCGGACCCCACGGCAGGGCTTACGAGCAGTACTTC. This codes for CASSPGPHGRAYEQYF. Full variable domain (rest looked up from reference TRBV5-1 and TRBJ2-7): KAGVTQTPRYLIKTRGQQVTLSCSPISGHRSVSWYQQTPGQGLQFLFEYFSETQRNKGNFPGRFSGRQFSNSRSEMNVSTLELGDSALYLCASSPGPHGRAYEQYFGPGTRLTVT.

The chain links TRBV28 to TRBJ2-5, with 9 bases lining up with TRBD1. Germline V gene sequence: CDR1 MDHEN, CDR2 SYDVKM. Unmatched junction bases numbered 12, after V lost 3 bases and J lost 4 bases. The CDR3 has 17 amino acids. For the CDR3, the DNA is TGTGCCAGCAGTTTTTTAAGTTGGACAGGGGCCCCAGAGACCCAGTACTTC. This sequence encodes CASSFLSWTGAPETQYF.

This rearrangement joins TRBV27 to TRBJ1-6; 7 positions agree with TRBD1. V trimming: 4 bases; J trimming: 10 bases; junction bases outside the gene matches: 7. This CDR3 has 14 residues. The germline V gene has CDR1 MNHEY and CDR2 SMNVEV (reference sequence). CDR3 residues: CASSSDRAGSPLHF. The CDR3 DNA reads as TGTGCCAGCAGTTCCGACAGGGCCGGATCACCCCTCCACTTT.

The V and J genes are TRBV19 and TRBJ2-5; 11 nucleotides line up with TRBD1. Germline lookup yields CDR1 LNHDA and CDR2 SQIVND (reference sequence). The CDR3 consists of 14 residues. The V and J ends lost 6 bases and 5 bases, in that order; junction bases with no gene match: 5. CDR3 region: CASSRDRGVETQYF. The CDR3, as DNA: TGTGCCAGTAGCCGGGACAGGGGGGTTGAGACCCAGTACTTC.

V and J are TRBV6-5 and TRBJ1-3; 7 bases agree with TRBD1. Germline CDR1 is MNHEY and CDR2 is SVGAGI. The CDR3 spans 14 residues. V was clipped by 6 bases and J by 0 bases; unmatched bases: 2. This CDR3 reads CASRRQGSGNTIYF. In DNA, the CDR3 is TGTGCCAGCAGACGACAGGGCTCTGGAAACACCATATATTTT.

CDR3 sequence reads: CASSLVATGGRNEQFF. The CDR3 DNA follows: TGTGCCAGCAGTTTAGTGGCGACAGGGGGACGTAATGAGCAGTTCTTC. The rearrangement uses TRBV27 and TRBJ2-1; 9 bases align to TRBD1. Germline CDR1 is MNHEY and CDR2 is SMNVEV (reference sequence). V lost 2 bases and J lost 7; bases outside the gene matches: 9. This CDR3 contains 16 residues.

The chain joins TRBV19 to TRBJ1-5; possibly TRBD1 for D (6 bases). CDR1 is LNHDA and CDR2 is SQIVND in the germline V gene (reference sequence). The CDR3 has 15 amino acids. Trimming stripped 8 bases from V and 0 bases from J, with 14 bases between. The CDR3 DNA follows: TGTGCCAGTCGGGCAGGGGCCAATAGCAATCAGCCCCAGCATTTT. Translation: CASRAGANSNQPQHF.

DNA of the CDR3: TGTGCCATCAGTGAGGTGGGAGGAGATCAGCCCCAGCATTTT. Residues: CAISEVGGDQPQHF. The chain joins TRBV10-3 to TRBJ1-5, with unresolved D. The CDR3 spans 14 residues. CDR1 ENHRY and CDR2 SYGVKD come from the germline V gene. V was pared by 2 bases and J by 5 bases, with 10 bases between.

V and J are TRBV6-1 and TRBJ1-1; 9 bases are a match to TRBD1. The length of the CDR3 is 14 residues. With 3 bases clipped from V and 7 bases from J, the junction kept 6 bases outside the gene matches. Germline CDR1 reads MNHNS; CDR2 reads SASEGT. CDR3 region: CASSDGQGYNEAFF. The CDR3 nucleotides read TGTGCCAGCAGTGACGGACAGGGGTATAATGAAGCTTTCTTT.

This chain uses TRBV5-1 with TRBJ1-1; D is possibly TRBD1 (5 bases). The V gene lost 3 bases and the J gene lost 0 bases, with 12 bases spanning the gap. CDR1 is SGHRS, CDR2 YFSETQ, per germline. The CDR3 is made up of 15 amino acids. The CDR3 nucleotides are TGCGCCAGCAGCTGGGGCAGGGCCCTGAACACTGAAGCTTTCTTT. Amino acids: CASSWGRALNTEAFF.

The chain employs TRBV2 and TRBJ2-2, with a possible D match to TRBD1 (6 bases). The CDR3 spans 12 residues. Trimming removed 9 bases from V and 4 bases from J, with 9 bases in between. The V gene's germline CDR1 is SNHLY and CDR2 FYNNEI. The CDR3 DNA follows: TGTGCCAGTGAAGGGGGCACCGGGGAGCTGTTTTTT. This codes for CASEGGTGELFF.

This clone has only a few counts. The rearrangement joins TRBV27 to TRBJ2-1; a weak D match, TRBD1 (6 bases). CDR3 length: 15 amino acids. V lost 8 bases to trimming and J lost 0 bases, with 14 bases between them. From germline, CDR1 is MNHEY and CDR2 SMNVEV (reference sequence). This chain's CDR3 is CASRQGPTSYNEQFF. CDR3 nucleotide sequence: TGTGCCAGCCGCCAGGGGCCAACCTCCTACAATGAGCAGTTCTTC.

The chain employs TRBV19 and TRBJ1-5; TRBD1 matches 8 bases. The CDR3 contains 16 residues. From germline, CDR1 is LNHDA and CDR2 SQIVND (reference sequence). V lost 4 bases and J lost 3; bases outside the gene matches: 8. The CDR3 region is CASSSRQGSNNQPQHF. Here the CDR3 DNA reads TGTGCCAGTAGTAGTAGACAGGGGAGTAACAATCAGCCCCAGCATTTT.

V is TRBV29-1 and J is TRBJ2-1; TRBD2 matches 8 bases. The CDR3 runs 20 residues. V lost 1 base and J lost 0; bases outside the gene matches: 17. Germline values: CDR1 SQVTM, CDR2 ANQGSEA. CDR3 amino acids: CSVEGGLRGVAGNSYNEQFF. In DNA, the CDR3 is TGCAGCGTTGAAGGAGGGTTGAGGGGGGTAGCGGGGAACTCCTACAATGAGCAGTTCTTC.